The 7 T cell receptor beta chains presented below share a single source sample, sequenced in a study of metastatic and nonmetastatic thyroid tumors. Among the patients, none had received any treatment before thyroid surgery. TCRdb used MiXCR to call clones anew from the PCR reads. The sample contains some 14,000 clones, roughly 29% of which appear only once. The material sequenced was blood. The source of these receptors is a female donor with papillary thyroid cancer or a benign thyroid nodule (not recorded which). Some clones in this sample may be carry-over from other donors' samples.

This clone rates as medium-sized. The genes are TRBV2 and TRBJ1-6; 7 nucleotides match TRBD1. CDR1 is SNHLY and CDR2 is FYNNEI in the germline V gene. The CDR3 loop spans 14 amino acids. The J segment lost 6 bases and the V segment lost 4 bases, leaving 3 bases of the junction unmatched. CDR3 DNA sequence: TGTGCCAGCAGTGGACAGGGCTCTAATTCACCCCTCCACTTT. Amino acids: CASSGQGSNSPLHF.

About this clone: Its ends do not fully match the called genes, so a read error is possible. This rearrangement joins TRBV7-2 to TRBJ2-3; a weak D match, TRBD2 (6 bases). The CDR3 is 16 amino acids. Per germline, CDR1 SGHTA and CDR2 FQGNSA. CDR3 amino acids: CPSSLAASSSPDTQYF. The CDR3 nucleotides are TGTCCCAGCAGCTTAGCGGCGAGCTCTAGCCCAGATACGCAGTATTTT.

This sequence joins TRBV12-3 or TRBV12-4 and TRBJ1-5, with 9 bases matching TRBD1. The CDR3 runs 14 residues. V lost 5 bases to trimming and J lost 16 bases; unmatched junction nucleotides: 15. The CDR3 DNA reads as TGTGCCAGCAGTCGAGCACAGGGGGCGGGACAGCCCCATTTT. This translates into CASSRAQGAGQPHF.

By share, this clone counts as medium-sized (0.01 to 0.1%). The J gene is TRBJ1-1, the V gene TRBV6-1; TRBD1 is a possible D gene (5 bases). This CDR3 region has 14 residues. Trimming took off 3 bases at V and 5 bases at J, with 13 bases between the two ends. CDR1 and CDR2 from the germline V gene are MNHNS and SASEGT. CDR3 in DNA: TGTGCCAGCAGTGAGACTACGTGGACAACTGAAGCTTTCTTT. Amino acid sequence: CASSETTWTTEAFF.

On this clone: One junction end does not reproduce the germline sequence, and a read error may be involved. This CDR3 is CATGTAYGYPF. The DNA for the CDR3 is TGTGCCACCGGGACAGCCTATGGCTACCCATTC. V gene TRBV27 combines with J gene TRBJ1-2, with 7 bases that match TRBD1. CDR1 MNHEY and CDR2 SMNVEV come from the germline V gene (reference sequence). This CDR3 has 11 residues.

Ten or more counts support this clone. A much larger clone sits a single nucleotide away, making a read error possible. The chain uses TRBV6-2 or TRBV6-3 and TRBJ1-2, with TRBD1 matching 9 bases. This CDR3 is 16 amino acids long. Germline V gene lookup returns CDR1 MNHEY and CDR2 SVGEGT. This chain's CDR3 is CASSYSGGQGPYGHTF. The CDR3 region has the DNA TGTGCCAGCAGTTACAGTGGGGGACAGGGCCCCTATGGCCACACCTTC.

The CDR3 region has the DNA TGTGCCTGGAGTGCGGGTGCGTACGAGCAGTACTTC. Amino acids: CAWSAGAYEQYF. The V gene is TRBV30, the J gene TRBJ2-7; D is undetermined. Trimming took off 1 base at V and 4 bases at J, with 8 bases between the two ends. The CDR3 totals 12 residues. Germline loops: CDR1 GTSNPN, CDR2 SVGIG (reference sequence).